A selection of T cell receptor beta chains follows, all from one sample in a study of T cell repertoires in cytomegalovirus infection. TCRdb independently ran MiXCR on the reads; one entry per CDR3 protein. Seen here are 290,000 or so distinct CDR3 sequences, about 23% observed once, and the top ten hold 11% to 15%. Sequencing was carried out using PBMCs. These receptors were obtained from a human donor in good health (CMV status not recorded). Some clones in this sample may be carry-over from other donors' samples. The CDR3 runs from the conserved cysteine through the conserved F or W. Fields, in order: V gene, clone size, J gene, D gene, CDR3 DNA, CDR3 protein. D genes are given only for firm matches. Size tells how often a clone was seen (once, few, many) or the class of an expanded clone, and some rows leave it out.

TRBV6-8,NA,TRBJ2-1,TRBD2,TGTGCCAGCAAAACTAGCGGGAGAGCCGAAGCAAAGTTCTTC,CASKTSGRAEAKFF
TRBV7-9,few,TRBJ2-5,TRBD1,TGTGCCAGCAGCCCTCCGGGACAGGTGGGGGAGACCCAGTACTTC,CASSPPGQVGETQYF
TRBV10-3,few,TRBJ2-1,TRBD2,TGTGCCATCAGTGAGTCGACTAGCGGGAGTTCCCATGAGCAGTTCTTC,CAISESTSGSSHEQFF
TRBV5-6,NA,TRBJ2-7,NA,TGTGCCAGCAGCGCTACAGGCCCCCTATTATCCTACGAGCAGTACTTC,CASSATGPLLSYEQYF
TRBV5-5,few,TRBJ2-7,NA,TGTGCCAGCAGCTTGGGTCCACTTGGGGCCTACGAGCAGTACTTC,CASSLGPLGAYEQYF
TRBV7-8,few,TRBJ1-2,NA,TGTGCCAGCAGCTCCGCGACCGCACCTGGACAGCCTCGGGGCTACACCTTC,CASSSATAPGQPRGYTF
TRBV7-2,many,TRBJ2-3,NA,TGTGCCAGCAGCCTCCGGGCCTGGGGTGTGGGAGATACGCAGTATTTT,CASSLRAWGVGDTQYF
TRBV7-2,few,TRBJ2-7,TRBD2,TGTGCCAGCAGCCCCAGCGGGAGTCGTTACGAGCAGTACTTC,CASSPSGSRYEQYF
TRBV29-1,NA,TRBJ2-7,NA,TGCAGCGCGACGGAGGTCTCCTACGAGCAGTACTTC,CSATEVSYEQYF
TRBV30,NA,TRBJ2-2,TRBD2,TGTGCCTGGAGTGCCAGCGGGATTACCGGGGAGCTGTTTTTT,CAWSASGITGELFF
TRBV6-5,few,TRBJ2-1,TRBD2,TGTGCCAGCAGACGCCGGGACGGACTAGGGCGGGGTGAGCAGTTCTTC,CASRRRDGLGRGEQFF
TRBV10-3,NA,TRBJ1-1,NA,TGTGCCATCAGAGACAGCCTTGACACTGAAGCTTTCTTT,CAIRDSLDTEAFF
TRBV29-1,NA,TRBJ2-5,NA,TGCAGCGTCCTTGGACTTGCGGGGCCAGAGACCCAGTACTTC,CSVLGLAGPETQYF
TRBV20-1,few,TRBJ1-6,TRBD1,TGCAGTGCCCCGGACAGGGAAGCCTATAATTCACCCCTCCACTTT,CSAPDREAYNSPLHF
TRBV7-2,many,TRBJ1-3,TRBD1,TGTGCCAGCAGCTCCGGGACAGTCGGAAACACCATATATTTT,CASSSGTVGNTIYF